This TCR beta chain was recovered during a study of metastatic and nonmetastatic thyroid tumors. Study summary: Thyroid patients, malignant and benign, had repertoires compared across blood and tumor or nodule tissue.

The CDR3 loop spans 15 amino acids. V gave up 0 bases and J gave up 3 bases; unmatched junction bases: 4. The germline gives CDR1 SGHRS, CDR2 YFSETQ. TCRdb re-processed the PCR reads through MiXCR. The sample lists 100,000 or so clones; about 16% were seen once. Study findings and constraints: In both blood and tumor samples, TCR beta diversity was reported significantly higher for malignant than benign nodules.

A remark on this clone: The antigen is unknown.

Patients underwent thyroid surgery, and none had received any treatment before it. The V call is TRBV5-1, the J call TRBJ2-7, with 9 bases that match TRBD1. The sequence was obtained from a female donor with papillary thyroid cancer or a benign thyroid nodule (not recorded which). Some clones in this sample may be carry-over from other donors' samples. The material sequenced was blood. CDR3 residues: CASSLAWTGDYEQYF. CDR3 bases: TGCGCCAGCAGCTTGGCTTGGACAGGGGACTACGAGCAGTACTTC.